The present T cell receptor (beta chain) was sequenced within a study of T cell repertoires in cytomegalovirus infection. This clonotype was found many times. In TCRdb, the reads were re-called with MiXCR into one record per CDR3 protein. The sample includes about 310,000 distinct CDR3 sequences, approximately 8.9% of them seen just once. Germline assignment: CDR1 DFQATT and CDR2 SNEGSKA (reference sequence). The CDR3 consists of 12 residues. V was cut by 3 bases and J by 0 bases, with 5 bases left in between. The sample was PBMCs. The chain is built from TRBV20-1 and TRBJ1-1; no firm D call. The source is a human donor in good health (CMV status not recorded). Some clones in this sample may be carry-over from other donors' samples. CDR3 residues: CSASTVNTEAFF. CDR3 DNA sequence: TGCAGTGCTAGTACAGTGAACACTGAAGCTTTCTTT.